This entry describes one T cell receptor beta chain. TCR beta chains were sequenced at survey level with immunoSEQ. The protocol was immunoSEQ multiplex PCR, while the TCRdb copy is restricted to in-frame clones and leaves out a portion. The repertoire has nearly 70,000 clones, around 93% of them found once; the top ten carry 4% to 5%. The specimen was PBMCs. This TCR was recovered from a man in his forties or fifties with rheumatoid arthritis.

The DNA for the CDR3 is TGCGCCAGCAGCCAGGTAAATCAGCCCCAGCATTTT. Protein product: CASSQVNQPQHF. This sequence joins TRBV4-1 and TRBJ1-5; D is undetermined. The CDR3 has 12 residues. The germline V and J ends were trimmed by 3 bases and 4 bases, with 4 bases remaining between them. CDR1 and CDR2 from the germline V gene are MGHRA and YSYEKL.